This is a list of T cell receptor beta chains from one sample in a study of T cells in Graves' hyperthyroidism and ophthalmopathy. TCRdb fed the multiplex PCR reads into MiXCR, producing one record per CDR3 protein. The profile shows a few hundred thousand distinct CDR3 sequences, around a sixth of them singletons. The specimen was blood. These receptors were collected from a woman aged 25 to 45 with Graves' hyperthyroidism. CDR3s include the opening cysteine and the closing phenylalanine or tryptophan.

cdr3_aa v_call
CAWGRGRSYEQYF TRBV30
CASSAGLAGVQPREQFF TRBV9
CASSRSGTGSLETQYF TRBV4-3
CASSQTAGRGDTQYF TRBV7-6
CASSGVLQGTDTQYF TRBV2
CATSRDLWTGGGEQYF TRBV15
CASTRKLAGGGTDTQYF TRBV27
CASSSDRSSYNEQFF TRBV6-9
CASRIGTGGGQPQHF TRBV12-3/TRBV12-4
CASSWTGNEQFF TRBV11-2
CASSLAFPEAIETQYF TRBV7-9
CASSSRLAEETQYF TRBV18
CASSLFNGGVKDQPQHF TRBV11-3
CSAQLAGVSYNEQFF TRBV20-1
CASSLETGGEAFF TRBV7-2
CASTLYGEQTNTEAFF TRBV19
CASSKRTGFNQPQHF TRBV6-2/TRBV6-3
CASSMALWGSEQYF TRBV19
CASSLSPGRNYEQYF TRBV7-2
CASSERGTGNEQFF TRBV10-1
CASSLEVGYEQYF TRBV11-2
CASSTGQGITEAFF TRBV6-1
CASSLAERSYNEQFF TRBV5-1
CASSSLTGGTGELLF TRBV5-1
CASSQVRASSYEQYF TRBV4-2
CASNPEFPTSGQDEQYF TRBV6-1
CASSLVLGSIYEQYF TRBV11-2
CASSLSRAPYEQYF TRBV5-1
CASSSPAGTTDTQYF TRBV7-9
CASSRGWGAGGELFF TRBV27
CASSRNRGSNGELFF TRBV7-9
CASSYRGAGYEQYF TRBV6-5
CATTSGWEGNEQFF TRBV27
CAWTLADTQYF TRBV30
CASSLAPIAQYEQYF TRBV7-2
CAWRGTSYGYTF TRBV30
CAWSSPHGGASGRFNEQFF TRBV30
CASSLPGGGGETQYF TRBV7-2
CASSHRVFTDTQYF TRBV19
CASRVSGANVLTF TRBV2
CASSFGSGDTIYF TRBV5-6
CASSLGTEQETQYF TRBV11-3
CASSQDRGGRGGVNEQFF TRBV3-1
CSAGKMGYTF TRBV20-1
CASSRDYGGYTF TRBV6-1
CAWRGRITGELFF TRBV30
CASSEVARDYEQYF TRBV6-1
CASSSTSGSYYEQYF TRBV27
CASSETGTGGQETQYF TRBV7-2
CATSERGLAREAETQYF TRBV24-1
CSAPSRGGNQPQHF TRBV20-1
CAWSETSSGELFF TRBV30